The rows below give T cell receptor beta chains drawn from one sample of a study of CD8 T cells in Susac syndrome. MiXCR, run by TCRdb on the immunoSEQ multiplex PCR reads, gives a single entry per CDR3 protein. The table has roughly 330,000 distinct CDR3 sequences, 90% to 95% seen once; the top ten hold about 0.063%. Material for sequencing was CD4+ T cells from PBMCs. The receptors shown here come from a human donor with multiple sclerosis. The CDR3 runs from the conserved cysteine through the conserved F or W. Each record gives: D gene, J gene, V gene, clone size, CDR3 protein, CDR3 DNA. The D gene is left open where the match is weak. Rows may omit the clone size; those that give it use once, few, many or a size class.

D: -
J: TRBJ2-1
V: TRBV9
size: -
CDR3: CASSVGVGSDEQFF
DNA: TGTGCCAGCAGCGTAGGTGTGGGGAGCGATGAGCAGTTCTTC

D: TRBD2
J: TRBJ2-3
V: TRBV5-6
size: once
CDR3: CASSRLAGADTQYF
DNA: TGTGCCAGCAGCCGACTAGCGGGAGCGGATACGCAGTATTTT

D: -
J: TRBJ1-2
V: TRBV18
size: -
CDR3: CASSPRGNYGYTF
DNA: TGTGCCAGCTCACCACGGGGCAACTATGGCTACACCTTC

D: -
J: TRBJ1-1
V: TRBV29-1
size: -
CDR3: CSVGQSGAKGAFF
DNA: TGCAGCGTTGGGCAGTCGGGGGCAAAGGGAGCTTTCTTT

D: -
J: TRBJ2-7
V: TRBV20-1
size: -
CDR3: CSARGGPSISYEQYF
DNA: TGCAGTGCTAGAGGGGGACCGTCGATCTCCTACGAGCAGTACTTC

D: -
J: TRBJ1-2
V: TRBV12-3/TRBV12-4
size: -
CDR3: CASRLQGLGGYTF
DNA: TGTGCCAGCAGGCTACAGGGATTGGGCGGCTACACCTTC

D: -
J: TRBJ1-6
V: TRBV10-2
size: -
CDR3: CASRRISGDSPLHF
DNA: TGCGCCAGCAGAAGAATCTCAGGGGATTCACCCCTCCACTTT

D: -
J: TRBJ1-2
V: TRBV6-5
size: -
CDR3: CASRAQSNYGYTF
DNA: TGTGCCAGCAGGGCACAGTCTAACTATGGCTACACCTTC

D: TRBD1
J: TRBJ2-2
V: TRBV12-3/TRBV12-4
size: -
CDR3: CASSLRTGGELFF
DNA: TGTGCCAGCAGTCTCAGGACAGGTGGGGAGCTGTTTTTT

D: TRBD2
J: TRBJ2-1
V: TRBV7-2
size: -
CDR3: CASRTTSGSYNEQFF
DNA: TGTGCCAGCAGGACGACTAGCGGGAGTTACAATGAGCAGTTCTTC

D: TRBD2
J: TRBJ2-3
V: TRBV5-6
size: -
CDR3: CASSLGLAVTDTQYF
DNA: TGTGCCAGCAGCCTCGGACTAGCGGTCACAGATACGCAGTATTTT

D: -
J: TRBJ1-1
V: TRBV18
size: -
CDR3: CASSPGQVDTEAFF
DNA: TGTGCCAGCTCACCGGGTCAGGTGGATACTGAAGCTTTCTTT

D: TRBD1
J: TRBJ2-3
V: TRBV10-3
size: -
CDR3: CAISEQGAADTQYF
DNA: TGTGCCATCAGCGAACAGGGGGCAGCAGATACGCAGTATTTT

D: TRBD2
J: TRBJ2-5
V: TRBV11-3
size: -
CDR3: CASSVNAGGLQETQYF
DNA: TGTGCCAGCAGCGTAAACGCGGGGGGGCTCCAAGAGACCCAGTACTTC

D: TRBD2
J: TRBJ2-1
V: TRBV19
size: -
CDR3: CASSNQREGYNEQFF
DNA: TGTGCCAGTAGTAATCAGCGGGAGGGCTACAATGAGCAGTTCTTC

D: -
J: TRBJ1-5
V: TRBV12-3/TRBV12-4
size: -
CDR3: CASSYRDSNQPQHF
DNA: TGTGCCAGCAGCTACCGGGACAGCAATCAGCCCCAGCATTTT

D: -
J: TRBJ2-2
V: TRBV7-3
size: -
CDR3: CASSLSPGGTTGELFF
DNA: TGTGCCAGCAGCTTAAGCCCCGGCGGGACCACCGGGGAGCTGTTTTTT

D: TRBD1
J: TRBJ2-1
V: TRBV18
size: -
CDR3: CASSSQGALNNEQFF
DNA: TGTGCCAGCTCATCTCAGGGGGCGCTCAACAATGAGCAGTTCTTC

D: TRBD2
J: TRBJ2-1
V: TRBV12-3/TRBV12-4
size: few
CDR3: CASSPRLAGNNEQFF
DNA: TGTGCCAGCAGTCCTCGACTAGCGGGAAACAATGAGCAGTTCTTC

D: TRBD2
J: TRBJ2-3
V: TRBV7-2
size: -
CDR3: CASSLALAGGSADTQYF
DNA: TGTGCCAGCAGCTTAGCCCTAGCGGGAGGATCGGCAGATACGCAGTATTTT

D: TRBD1
J: TRBJ2-7
V: TRBV7-8
size: -
CDR3: CASSLYTGGNNEQYF
DNA: TGTGCCAGCAGCTTATACACAGGGGGCAACAACGAGCAGTACTTC

D: TRBD1
J: TRBJ1-2
V: TRBV5-1
size: -
CDR3: CASSLGYPDRGYGYTF
DNA: TGCGCCAGCAGCTTGGGCTACCCGGACAGGGGCTATGGCTACACCTTC

D: -
J: TRBJ2-7
V: TRBV7-9
size: -
CDR3: CASSSPGGSDEQYF
DNA: TGTGCCAGCAGCTCCCCTGGAGGGAGTGACGAGCAGTACTTC

D: TRBD2
J: TRBJ2-2
V: TRBV12-3/TRBV12-4
size: -
CDR3: CASSLPSGVNTGELFF
DNA: TGTGCCAGCAGTTTACCTAGCGGGGTGAACACCGGGGAGCTGTTTTTT

D: TRBD2
J: TRBJ2-5
V: TRBV29-1
size: -
CDR3: CSVGPSGAKETQYF
DNA: TGCAGCGTCGGGCCTAGCGGGGCAAAAGAGACCCAGTACTTC

D: -
J: TRBJ1-1
V: TRBV7-9
size: -
CDR3: CASSLDLAGNTEAFF
DNA: TGTGCCAGCAGCTTAGACCTGGCAGGGAACACTGAAGCTTTCTTT

D: -
J: TRBJ2-5
V: TRBV29-1
size: -
CDR3: CSVEDWPVETQYF
DNA: TGCAGCGTTGAAGATTGGCCGGTAGAGACCCAGTACTTC

D: -
J: TRBJ2-1
V: TRBV6-1
size: -
CDR3: CASILTPSALGYNEQFF
DNA: TGTGCCAGCATCCTGACACCGTCCGCCTTAGGGTACAATGAGCAGTTCTTC

D: -
J: TRBJ1-6
V: TRBV28
size: -
CDR3: CASSFGSSPLHF
DNA: TGTGCCAGCAGTTTTGGCAGCTCACCCCTCCACTTT